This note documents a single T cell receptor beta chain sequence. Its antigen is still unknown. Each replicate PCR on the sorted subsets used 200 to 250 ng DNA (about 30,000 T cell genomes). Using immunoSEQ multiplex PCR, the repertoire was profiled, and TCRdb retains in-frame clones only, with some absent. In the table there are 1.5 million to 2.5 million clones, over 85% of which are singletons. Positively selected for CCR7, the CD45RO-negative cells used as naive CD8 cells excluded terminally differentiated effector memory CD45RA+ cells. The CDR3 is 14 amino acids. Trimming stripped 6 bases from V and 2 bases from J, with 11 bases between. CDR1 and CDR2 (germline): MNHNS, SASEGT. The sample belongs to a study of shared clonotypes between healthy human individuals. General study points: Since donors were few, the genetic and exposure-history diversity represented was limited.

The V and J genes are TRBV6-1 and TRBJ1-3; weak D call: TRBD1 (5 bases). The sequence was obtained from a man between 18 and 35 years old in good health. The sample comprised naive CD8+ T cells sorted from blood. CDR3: CASRSLGPGNTIYF. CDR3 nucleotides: TGTGCCAGCAGGAGTTTGGGGCCTGGAAACACCATATATTTT.